This T cell receptor beta chain was retrieved from a study of control samples from healthy donors and cancer patients. This table comes from immunoSEQ multiplex PCR, and its TCRdb copy is limited to in-frame clones, with some not included. The sample lists 85,000 to 100,000 clones, roughly 86% occurring once. Trimming pared 5 bases from V and 2 bases from J, leaving 19 bases between. This CDR3 is built from 16 residues. CDR1 and CDR2 from the germline V gene are SGHTA and FQGTGA. The source material was blood. The chain links TRBV7-3 to TRBJ2-7; tentatively, D is TRBD1 (5 bases). This receptor was obtained from a man between 60 and 75 years old in good health. The CDR3 sequence is CASSIKDSRAAYEQYF. As DNA, the CDR3 is TGTGCCAGCAGCATCAAAGACAGCCGGGCCGCCTACGAGCAGTACTTC.